A selection of T cell receptor beta chains follows, all from one sample in a study of blood T cell repertoires in COVID-19. Sequenced by immunoSEQ multiplex PCR; TCRdb stores in-frame clones only, minus some. This table holds 250,000 to 300,000 clones, roughly 89% found once. What was sequenced was peripheral blood. The receptors derive from a man between 40 and 49 years old with acute or convalescent COVID-19. Both conserved end residues are part of each CDR3. The order of the fields is clone size, V gene, D gene, J gene, CDR3 DNA, CDR3 protein. D genes are given only for firm matches. Clone size is shown for a subset of rows, as once, few, many or a class of expanded clone.

size: once
V: TRBV2
D: TRBD1
J: TRBJ1-1
DNA: TGTGCCAGCACCGGGACAGGGGGCAGGTCTGAAGCTTTCTTT
CDR3: CASTGTGGRSEAFF

size: .
V: TRBV19
D: .
J: TRBJ2-3
DNA: TGTGCCAGTAGTTCCGAGGGGGGGCCCACCGGAGATACGCAGTATTTT
CDR3: CASSSEGGPTGDTQYF

size: .
V: TRBV7-2
D: .
J: TRBJ2-3
DNA: TGTGCCAGCAGCCCCCAGGCGGGGGCCGGAGATACGCAGTATTTT
CDR3: CASSPQAGAGDTQYF

size: .
V: TRBV15
D: TRBD1
J: TRBJ1-1
DNA: TGTGCCACCACCGGGACAGGGGGCGTCCAGACTGAAGCTTTCTTT
CDR3: CATTGTGGVQTEAFF

size: .
V: TRBV19
D: TRBD2
J: TRBJ2-7
DNA: TGTGCCAGTAGTAAATCAGCGGGGTATAGAGACGAGCAGTACTTC
CDR3: CASSKSAGYRDEQYF

size: few
V: TRBV4-2
D: .
J: TRBJ1-6
DNA: TGTGCCAGCAGCCACCCCAGGGATCCGAATTCACCCCTCCACTTT
CDR3: CASSHPRDPNSPLHF

size: .
V: TRBV5-6
D: .
J: TRBJ2-7
DNA: TGTGCCAGCAGCCAGGGAACTTACGAGCAGTACTTC
CDR3: CASSQGTYEQYF

size: .
V: TRBV6-5
D: TRBD1
J: TRBJ1-1
DNA: TGTGCCAGCGCGATTCGGGACAGCATTGAAGCTTTCTTT
CDR3: CASAIRDSIEAFF

size: .
V: TRBV12-3/TRBV12-4
D: .
J: TRBJ2-2
DNA: TGTGCCAGCAGTGCTAGCTCCACCGGGGAGCTGTTTTTT
CDR3: CASSASSTGELFF

size: .
V: TRBV23-1
D: TRBD1
J: TRBJ1-4
DNA: TGCGCCAGCAAACCCGAGGGACAGGCTAGCAATGAAAAACTGTTTTTT
CDR3: CASKPEGQASNEKLFF

size: .
V: TRBV2
D: .
J: TRBJ1-3
DNA: TGTGCCAGCAGTGCGGTACTGTCGGGAAACACCATATATTTT
CDR3: CASSAVLSGNTIYF

size: .
V: TRBV11-2
D: .
J: TRBJ2-2
DNA: TGTGCCAGCAGCTTAACAGGGTACACCGGGGAGCTGTTTTTT
CDR3: CASSLTGYTGELFF

size: .
V: TRBV18
D: .
J: TRBJ2-7
DNA: TGTGCCAGCTCACCCCCGAGTTCCCGGGAGCAGTACTTC
CDR3: CASSPPSSREQYF

size: .
V: TRBV5-1
D: .
J: TRBJ2-6
DNA: TGCGCCAGCAGCCTAGGGACATTCTCACTGGCCAACGTCCTGACTTTC
CDR3: CASSLGTFSLANVLTF

size: .
V: TRBV3-1/TRBV3-2
D: .
J: TRBJ2-7
DNA: TGTGCCAGCAGCCACACAGGGAGTAACGAGCAGTACTTC
CDR3: CASSHTGSNEQYF

size: .
V: TRBV3-1/TRBV3-2
D: .
J: TRBJ1-2
DNA: TGTGCCAGCAGCCAATCTAGTGGCTACACCTTC
CDR3: CASSQSSGYTF

size: once
V: TRBV19
D: TRBD1
J: TRBJ2-6
DNA: TGTGCCAGTAGTTTCGACAGGGGCTCCTCTGGGGCCAACGTCCTGACTTTC
CDR3: CASSFDRGSSGANVLTF

size: once
V: TRBV5-1
D: .
J: TRBJ1-1
DNA: TGCGCCAGCAGCTTCCGGGGGGTAGAGAACACTGAAGCTTTCTTT
CDR3: CASSFRGVENTEAFF

size: .
V: TRBV19
D: .
J: TRBJ2-6
DNA: TGTGCCAGTAGTATAGATCACGGCAGGGCCGGGGCCAACGTCCTGACTTTC
CDR3: CASSIDHGRAGANVLTF

size: .
V: TRBV6-5
D: TRBD2
J: TRBJ2-2
DNA: TGTGCCAGCAACCGGGAGGGGGCCGGGGAGCTGTTTTTT
CDR3: CASNREGAGELFF

size: .
V: TRBV6-5
D: TRBD2
J: TRBJ2-1
DNA: TGTGCCAGCAGTTCCCCTCGGGAGGGCACCGATGAGCAGTTCTTC
CDR3: CASSSPREGTDEQFF

size: once
V: TRBV30
D: TRBD1
J: TRBJ1-4
DNA: TGTGCCTGGAGTGGTATGACAGGGGGCGGTGAAAAACTGTTTTTT
CDR3: CAWSGMTGGGEKLFF

size: .
V: TRBV5-1
D: .
J: TRBJ1-1
DNA: TGCGCCAGCAGCTTGATGGGGGCAGGCACTGAAGCTTTCTTT
CDR3: CASSLMGAGTEAFF

size: .
V: TRBV2
D: .
J: TRBJ1-3
DNA: TGTGCCAGCAGTGTCGGCGGGGTGTCTGGAAACACCATATATTTT
CDR3: CASSVGGVSGNTIYF

size: .
V: TRBV29-1
D: TRBD2
J: TRBJ2-2
DNA: TGCAGCGTTGAAGTCGGGCGGGGGGCCTCCACCGGGGAGCTGTTTTTT
CDR3: CSVEVGRGASTGELFF

size: .
V: TRBV2
D: .
J: TRBJ1-4
DNA: TGTGCCAGCAGCCCAGTCGGGGGGGCCGGTGAAAAACTGTTTTTT
CDR3: CASSPVGGAGEKLFF

size: .
V: TRBV19
D: .
J: TRBJ1-4
DNA: TGTGCCAGTAGTTCGACAGATTCTAATGAAAAACTGTTTTTT
CDR3: CASSSTDSNEKLFF

size: .
V: TRBV18
D: TRBD2
J: TRBJ2-2
DNA: TGTGCCAGCTCTCGCCCAGGGCGAGCGGGGACCGGGGAGCTGTTTTTT
CDR3: CASSRPGRAGTGELFF

size: few
V: TRBV2
D: .
J: TRBJ2-3
DNA: TGTGCCAGCAGTTCCCAGACAGATACGCAGTATTTT
CDR3: CASSSQTDTQYF

size: .
V: TRBV29-1
D: .
J: TRBJ1-1
DNA: TGCAGCGCTCGGGACATACTTAACACTGAAGCTTTCTTT
CDR3: CSARDILNTEAFF

size: once
V: TRBV2
D: .
J: TRBJ2-1
DNA: TGTGCCAGCGGACTTTTCAATGAGCAGTTCTTC
CDR3: CASGLFNEQFF

size: .
V: TRBV7-9
D: TRBD2
J: TRBJ2-1
DNA: TGTGCCAGCAGCCCCACTAGCGGGGGTTTAAATGAGCAGTTCTTC
CDR3: CASSPTSGGLNEQFF

size: few
V: TRBV5-1
D: .
J: TRBJ1-1
DNA: TGCGCCAGCAGCTTCGGTGGGTTGGACAGCATGAACACTGAAGCTTTCTTT
CDR3: CASSFGGLDSMNTEAFF

size: .
V: TRBV7-6
D: .
J: TRBJ2-3
DNA: TGTGCCAGCAGCTTAGGGGGGGCAGATACGCAGTATTTT
CDR3: CASSLGGADTQYF